Listed below are T cell receptor beta chains from one sample, sequenced in a study of Ad26.COV2.S vaccination and SARS-CoV-2 variants. The repertoire was sequenced with immunoSEQ multiplex PCR; TCRdb's copy has only in-frame clones and lacks some. Here the sample spans a few hundred thousand clones, around nine tenths being singletons. This specimen consisted of peripheral blood, obtained in a trial of Ad26.COV2.S vaccine versus placebo. The receptors derive from a person aged 18 to 59 who received the Ad26.COV2.S COVID-19 vaccine or a placebo. Both conserved end residues are part of each CDR3. D genes are given only for firm matches. Size tells how often a clone was seen (once, few, many) or the class of an expanded clone, and some rows leave it out.

NA TRBJ2-2 TRBV5-5 TRBD1 TGTGCCAGCAGCTTTGCCGGGACAGGGAAGACCGGGGAGCTGTTTTTT CASSFAGTGKTGELFF
NA TRBJ1-1 TRBV14 TRBD1 TGTGCCAGCAGCCCCCGGGACAGGGGCACTGAAGCTTTCTTT CASSPRDRGTEAFF
NA TRBJ2-1 TRBV5-4 NA TGTGCCAGCAGCGAATACAATGAGCAGTTCTTC CASSEYNEQFF
NA TRBJ2-3 TRBV5-1 NA TGCGCCAGCACCAAAGATGGGAGTTACACAGATACGCAGTATTTT CASTKDGSYTDTQYF
NA TRBJ2-5 TRBV7-8 TRBD1 TGTGCCAGCAGCCCGACAGGGCTCGGGGAGACCCAGTACTTC CASSPTGLGETQYF
NA TRBJ1-2 TRBV7-9 NA TGTGCCAGCAACTTGCCGAGGGTCGAGGGCTACACCTTC CASNLPRVEGYTF
few TRBJ1-2 TRBV6-1 NA TGTGCCAGCAGTGAGCCCGCCCTAGAGACTACCATCGGGGTCTTC CASSEPALETTIGVF
NA TRBJ1-2 TRBV11-1 NA TGTGCCAGCAGCTCTCGTGGGGACTTTGGCTACACCTTC CASSSRGDFGYTF
NA TRBJ2-2 TRBV4-3 NA TGCGCCAGCAGCCCCCTAACCGGGGAGCTGTTTTTT CASSPLTGELFF
NA TRBJ2-7 TRBV30 NA TGTGCCTGGAGCCCAGGGTACGAGCAGTACTTC CAWSPGYEQYF
NA TRBJ2-3 TRBV21-1 NA TGTGCTAGCAGCACCGCGGCCCGGTTAAAGGAGCGCGCAGATACGCAGTATTTT CASSTAARLKERADTQYF
NA TRBJ1-2 TRBV11-2 NA TGTGCCAGCAGCGATACACGAAAGGGCGGAGGAAACTATGGCTACACCTTC CASSDTRKGGGNYGYTF